This TCR beta chain originates from a study of shared clonotypes between healthy human individuals (dated by TCRdb to the early 2020s). Looking at the study overall: The cohort comprised a couple of women and a few men aged 18 to 49 years. To estimate repertoire size and how much clonotypes are shared between individuals, the study performed deep sequencing of blood TCR repertoires from a few healthy adults. Different laboratories and diverse techniques were used to prepare libraries and sequence TCR repertoires, to increase sequencing depth and limit assay-specific biases. Per donor, leukapheresis produced somewhere between about 0.8 and 9 billion PBMCs. General study outcomes and caveats: Sampling was restricted to blood, and TCR repertoires in tissue are likely to differ from TCR repertoires in blood. The genetic and exposure-history diversity represented was limited by the small number of donors. Pairwise subsampling led to the expectation that sequencing depth would affect the degree of clonotype sharing among donors.

Using the deep immunoSEQ assay, multiplex PCR amplified TCR CDR3 regions from genomic DNA. Extracted genomic DNA from each cell subset was distributed evenly across all wells of several immunoSEQ 96-well plates, and each plate was treated as a replicate. Each replicate PCR for unsorted PBMC received about 310 ng genomic DNA, equal to about 30,000 T cell genomes. Genomic DNA from unsorted PBMC was sequenced over ten immunoSEQ deep assay plates. Purified libraries were measured with a Qubit 3.0 fluorometer, size-checked on a Bioanalyzer 2100, and measured again with the KAPA Library Quantification kit. Every immunoSEQ 96-well plate was sequenced on a separate single-read 150-cycle Illumina NextSeq 550 flow cell. The paper's data handling went like this. Because the immunoSEQ output held only junctional sequences and lacked quality scores, the filtering could not match the filtering applied to full-length reads. Sequences were annotated with PyIR, a Python wrapper for IgBLAST v1.9, and V/J genes and CDR3 were assigned using IMGT germline references. Reads with weak V/J assignments (E-value above 1e-6), missing CDR3, stop codons, out-of-frame junctions, or ambiguous translated residues were removed. V3J clonotypes were defined by identical inferred V gene, J gene, and CDR3 amino acid sequence. Percentage overlap between repertoires was computed as shared unique clonotypes divided by the size of the smaller repertoire. Repertoire richness was assessed with RTK rarefaction, the Chao1 estimator, and Recon v2.1 estimates of unobserved clonotypes. TCRdb's version of the immuneACCESS table is confined to in-frame rearrangements and falls short of the full clone set. An unresolved V gene accounts for under half of the shortfall where checked; the remainder is of unknown origin. V, J and clone size are taken as reported in that table, and D and trimming were inferred from the DNA itself. The sample table holds fewer than 500,000 clones, of which approximately 79% were seen once. The ten largest clones take up about an eighth of the sample.

Regarding this clone: Which antigen it targets is not known. The record has no base qualities; no much larger clone is one base away.

V and J are trimmed by 6 bases and 7 bases, and the gene matches miss 5 bases of the junction. Including the terminal cysteine and phenylalanine, the CDR3 comprises 14 residues. The entry retains the CDR3 DNA only, 42 bases that are in frame from base 1. CDR1 and CDR2 are read off the germline V gene as KGHSH and LQKENI. The donors were healthy, HIV-negative adults with no recently reported acute infections or vaccinations. Every donor was a Caucasian adult residing in Nashville, Tennessee, USA. In the unsorted samples, some 94 million PBMCs were counted, and genomic DNA was extracted using the QIAamp DNA Blood Mini kit. After blood collection by leukapheresis, PBMCs were isolated using Ficoll-Histopaque density gradient centrifugation and then cryopreserved in the vapor phase of liquid nitrogen.

The source material was PBMCs. Recombination joined TRBV18 with TRBJ1-4; the junction holds 10 bases that match TRBD1. The source of this sequence is a woman between 35 and 50 years old in good health. Some clones in this sample may be carry-over from other donors' samples. The DNA sequence follows: TGTGCCAGCTCGCTTGGACAGGGGGGTGAAAAACTGTTTTTT. The translation is CASSLGQGGEKLFF.